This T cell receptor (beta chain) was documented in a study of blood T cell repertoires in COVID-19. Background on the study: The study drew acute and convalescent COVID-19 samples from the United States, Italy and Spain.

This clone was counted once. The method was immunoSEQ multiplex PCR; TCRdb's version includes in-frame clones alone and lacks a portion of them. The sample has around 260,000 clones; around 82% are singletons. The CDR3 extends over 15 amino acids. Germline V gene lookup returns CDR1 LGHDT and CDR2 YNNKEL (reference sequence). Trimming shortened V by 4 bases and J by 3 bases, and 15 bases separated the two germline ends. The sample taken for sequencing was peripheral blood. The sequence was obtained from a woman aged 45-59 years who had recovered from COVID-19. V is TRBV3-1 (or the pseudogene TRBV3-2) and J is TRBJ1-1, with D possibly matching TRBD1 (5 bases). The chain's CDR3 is CASSPRQGMDTEAFF. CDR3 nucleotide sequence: TGTGCCAGCAGCCCTAGGCAGGGCATGGACACTGAAGCTTTCTTT.